A single sample is the source of the 3 T cell receptor beta chains below, sequenced in a study of cytomegalovirus exposure and HLA in healthy donors. Sequenced by immunoSEQ multiplex PCR; TCRdb stores in-frame clones only, minus some. The sample records over 150,000 clones, about 90% being singletons. Sequencing was carried out using PBMCs. Receptors originate from a woman aged 18-29 years in good health and CMV-seropositive.

The gene calls are TRBV28 and TRBJ2-2; D is perhaps TRBD2 (5 bases). Germline assignment: CDR1 MDHEN and CDR2 SYDVKM. V was pared by 7 bases and J by 3 bases, with 18 bases between. The CDR3 runs 16 residues. The CDR3 loop reads CASIPSSLAHTGELFF. In nucleotides, the CDR3 is TGTGCCAGCATCCCGAGTTCTCTAGCCCACACCGGGGAGCTGTTTTTT.

This chain uses TRBV27 with TRBJ2-3; 9 bases align to TRBD1. This CDR3 is 15 amino acids long. In germline, CDR1 is MNHEY, CDR2 SMNVEV (reference sequence). The junction had 10 bases not matched to a gene; V was cut back by 7 bases and J by 5 bases. As DNA, the CDR3 is TGTGCCAGCAACAAACAGGGGGCTAGGGGAGATACGCAGTATTTT. Translated, it gives CASNKQGARGDTQYF.

The chain recombines TRBV14 with TRBJ2-1, with TRBD2 matching 9 bases. The CDR3 sequence is 16 residues long. In germline, CDR1 is SGHDN, CDR2 FVKESK. V trimming: 0 bases; J trimming: 6 bases; junction bases outside the gene matches: 6. CDR3 region: CASSQDLTSGSNEQFF. The CDR3 region has the DNA TGTGCCAGCAGCCAAGATTTGACTAGCGGCTCCAATGAGCAGTTCTTC.